A single sample gave rise to the 22 T cell receptor beta chains below, sequenced in a study of T cells in Graves' hyperthyroidism and ophthalmopathy. Template material for amplifying TCR beta CDR3 regions consisted of RNA transcripts. First-round RT-PCR with HTBI primers amplified the TCR CDR3 region. MiXCR was run by TCRdb on the multiplex PCR reads, yielding one entry per CDR3 protein. This table holds about 59,000 distinct CDR3 sequences, about 57% found once. Sequenced material: blood. The receptors here all came from a woman in her sixties or seventies with Graves' ophthalmopathy.

Ten or more counts support this clonotype. This sequence joins TRBV3-1 and TRBJ1-2; D is unclear. Germline V gene lookup returns CDR1 LGHDT and CDR2 YNNKEL (reference sequence). The CDR3 sequence is 13 residues long. With 1 base removed from V and 2 bases from J, the gap between germline ends came to 5 bases. The CDR3 DNA follows: TGTGCCAGCAGCCAAGGCGGGAACTATGGCTACACCTTC. It encodes CASSQGGNYGYTF.

Turning to this clonotype: No conserved phenylalanine or tryptophan is present at the end of the CDR3, so a read error is the likely explanation. This chain connects TRBV20-1 to TRBJ2-5; D unresolved. Trimming took off 6 bases at V and 9 bases at J, with 11 bases between the two ends. The CDR3 has 10 amino acids. The germline gives CDR1 DFQATT, CDR2 SNEGSKA (reference sequence). CDR3 amino acids: CSALSEAQYL. CDR3 in DNA: TGCAGTGCCCTGAGTGAGGCCCAGTACCTC.

This clonotype was seen ten or more times. The V and J genes are TRBV5-1 and TRBJ1-5; TRBD1 aligns across 7 bases. Germline-derived CDR1 and CDR2 are SGHRS and YFSETQ. Trimming took 3 bases from V and 4 from J; bases not matched to a gene: 7. This CDR3 spans 15 amino acids. CDR3 protein: CASSYQGGPNQPQHF. As DNA, the CDR3 is TGCGCCAGCAGCTACCAGGGGGGGCCTAATCAGCCCCAGCATTTT.

This clonotype was counted only a few times. The V call is TRBV7-9, the J call TRBJ2-1, with 7 bases identical to TRBD1. Germline V gene sequence: CDR1 SEHNR, CDR2 FQNEAQ (reference sequence). The CDR3 covers 13 residues. The trim removed 6 bases at V and 5 bases at J, leaving 4 bases unmatched. The DNA for the CDR3 is TGTGCCAGCAGGCAGGGGGTGGACAATGAGCAGTTCTTC. It yields the protein CASRQGVDNEQFF.

This clonotype was observed a handful of times. The rearrangement links TRBV20-1 to TRBJ2-1; D remains unclear. Germline lookup yields CDR1 DFQATT and CDR2 SNEGSKA (reference sequence). The CDR3 loop spans 14 amino acids. The ends were cut back, 3 bases at V and 4 bases at J, with 13 bases in the middle. The CDR3 is CSASVLTTYNEQFF. CDR3 DNA: TGCAGTGCTAGTGTGCTCACCACATACAATGAGCAGTTCTTC.

This clonotype appeared many times. The genes are TRBV18 and TRBJ2-7; D not certain. With 2 bases removed from V and 3 bases from J, the gap between germline ends came to 11 bases. CDR3 size: 14 residues. The V gene's germline CDR1 is KGHSH and CDR2 LQKENI. The CDR3 DNA follows: TGTGCCAGCTCACCAGAGACAAACTTCTACGAGCAGTACTTC. Encoded protein: CASSPETNFYEQYF.

V gene TRBV20-1 combines with J gene TRBJ2-5; the D call may be TRBD1 or TRBD2 (7 bases each). CDR3 length: 15 amino acids. Germline CDR1 and CDR2: DFQATT and SNEGSKA (reference sequence). V lost 2 bases and J 4 bases, leaving 17 bases between the germline ends. CDR3 in DNA: TGCAGTGCTAGACCAGGGGGGGCGATTGTAGAGACCCAGTACTTC. Amino acids: CSARPGGAIVETQYF.

This clonotype is deemed medium-sized (0.01 to 0.1%). The J gene is TRBJ2-7, the V gene TRBV2, with D possibly being TRBD1 (6 bases). V shed 5 bases and J shed 3 bases, with 11 bases lying between them. The CDR3 extends over 13 amino acids. Germline CDR1 reads SNHLY; CDR2 reads FYNNEI. This CDR3 is CASSIRRGYEQYF. The CDR3 DNA reads as TGTGCCAGCAGTATCCGCAGGGGCTACGAGCAGTACTTC.

This clonotype has just a few counts. In DNA form, the CDR3 reads TGCAGTGGGGACAGGGCTTACAATGAGCAGTTCTTC. It translates to CSGDRAYNEQFF. The V and J genes are TRBV20-1 and TRBJ2-1, with TRBD1 matching over 9 bases. The CDR3 runs to 12 residues. Trimming at V came to 7 bases and at J to 4 bases, leaving 2 bases not matched to a gene. CDR1 DFQATT and CDR2 SNEGSKA come from the germline V gene (reference sequence).

This clonotype was found many times. The gene calls are TRBV30 and TRBJ2-1; 8 bases are a match to TRBD1. V shed 3 bases, J shed 5 bases, and the junction held 9 bases outside the gene matches. CDR3 size: 15 residues. Per germline, CDR1 GTSNPN and CDR2 SVGIG (reference sequence). The CDR3 coding sequence is TGTGCCTGGAGCGACTGGACAGGGACCAACAATGAGCAGTTCTTC. Protein: CAWSDWTGTNNEQFF. Full variable domain (missing parts from reference TRBV30 and TRBJ2-1): SQTIHQWPATLVQPVGSPLSLECTVEGTSNPNLYWYRQAAGRGLQLLFYSVGIGQISSEVPQNLSASRPQDRQFILSSKKLLLSDSGFYLCAWSDWTGTNNEQFFGPGTRLTVL.

As to this clonotype: This clone may be a read error of a much larger clone one base away. The chain carries TRBV12-2 and TRBJ2-7. TRBV12-2 is an annotated pseudogene. The CDR3 is made up of 13 amino acids. The CDR3 DNA reads TGTGCAAGTCGCTGCAGTCTTGCCTACGAGCAGTACTTC. Amino acids: CASRCSLAYEQYF.

The sample holds a few counts of this clonotype. At one of its ends the junction is not consistent with the germline gene, which may arise from a read error. This chain uses TRBV12-3 or TRBV12-4 with TRBJ1-1; D uncertain. The CDR3 has 14 amino acids. For the CDR3, the DNA is TGTGCCAGCACTTTAGAGGCCATTGACACTGAAGCTTTCTTT. Translated, it gives CASTLEAIDTEAFF.

This clonotype was seen more than once but under ten times. Here the CDR3 reads CASSFAGGGNNSPLHF. In nucleotides, the CDR3 is TGTGCCAGCAGCTTTGCAGGGGGCGGGAATAATTCACCCCTCCACTTT. This chain links TRBV5-6 with TRBJ1-6; 8 bases align to TRBD1. Germline V CDR1 and CDR2: SGHDT, YYEEEE. The CDR3 extends over 16 amino acids. J gave up 5 bases and V 2 bases, and 6 bases lay outside the gene matches. Full variable domain (missing parts from reference TRBV5-6 and TRBJ1-6): DAGVTQSPTHLIKTRGQQVTLRCSPKSGHDTVSWYQQALGQGPQFIFQYYEEEERQRGNFPDRFSGHQFPNYSSELNVNALLLGDSALYLCASSFAGGGNNSPLHFGNGTRLTVT.

This clonotype showed up just a few times. This chain connects TRBV7-9 to TRBJ2-1; D may be TRBD1 or TRBD2 (6 bases each). The V gene lost 10 bases and the J gene lost 6 bases, with 16 bases spanning the gap. The CDR3 runs 13 residues. Germline V gene data show CDR1 as SEHNR and CDR2 as FQNEAQ (reference sequence). The CDR3 here is CAIRGQGSNEQFF. The CDR3 DNA follows: TGTGCCATCCGGGGGCAGGGAAGCAATGAGCAGTTCTTC.

There are many counts of this clonotype. As DNA, the CDR3 is TGTGCCAGTACTGGACTAGCGGGGGCTACCGGGGAGCTGTTTTTT. Protein product: CASTGLAGATGELFF. This chain connects TRBV19 to TRBJ2-2, with 13 bases that match TRBD2. CDR3 length: 15 residues. V was pared by 7 bases and J by 5 bases, with 4 bases of the junction left unmatched. Germline V lookup: CDR1 LNHDA, CDR2 SQIVND (reference sequence).

This clonotype was seen at least ten times. The CDR3 DNA is TGCAGTGCCAACCCCGGGACGGAATACCAAGAGACCCAGTACTTC. Protein: CSANPGTEYQETQYF. The chain employs TRBV20-1 and TRBJ2-5; D is tentatively TRBD1 or TRBD2 (5 bases each). The germline V gene has CDR1 DFQATT and CDR2 SNEGSKA (reference sequence). This CDR3 is 15 amino acids long. With 6 bases removed from V and 0 bases from J, the gap between germline ends came to 17 bases.

This clonotype has at least ten counts. This rearrangement joins TRBV20-1 to TRBJ1-3; D unresolved. Germline CDR1 DFQATT, CDR2 SNEGSKA (reference sequence). The CDR3 contains 14 residues. Trimming shortened V by 6 bases and J by 0 bases, and 12 bases separated the two germline ends. The CDR3 is CSATAPDSGNTIYF. In DNA, the CDR3 is TGCAGTGCCACCGCCCCGGACTCTGGAAACACCATATATTTT.

Many counts were recorded for this clonotype. The V and J genes are TRBV7-2 and TRBJ2-3; D is uncertain. This CDR3 comprises 15 residues. Germline-derived CDR1 and CDR2 are SGHTA and FQGNSA. Deletions cut 5 bases from V and 1 base from J, with 13 bases between. CDR3 residues: CASSPMPTGTDTQYF. CDR3 in DNA: TGTGCCAGCAGCCCGATGCCGACGGGCACAGATACGCAGTATTTT. The whole variable domain, filled in from reference TRBV7-2 and TRBJ2-3, reads GAGVSQSPSNKVTEKGKDVELRCDPISGHTALYWYRQSLGQGLEFLIYFQGNSAPDKSGLPSDRFSAERTGGSVSTLTIQRTQQEDSAVYLCASSPMPTGTDTQYFGPGTRLTVL.

This chain connects TRBV24-1 to TRBJ2-3; TRBD1 agrees at 7 bases. The germline V gene encodes CDR1 KGHDR and CDR2 SFDVKD. CDR3 length equals 15 residues. V lost 4 bases to trimming and J lost 2 bases; unmatched junction nucleotides: 5. Here the CDR3 DNA reads TGTGCCACCAGTGACTGGGACAGAAACACAGATACGCAGTATTTT. Protein: CATSDWDRNTDTQYF.

This sequence joins TRBV20-1 and TRBJ2-1, with 13 bases fitting TRBD2. V was pared by 0 bases and J by 7 bases, with 15 bases of the junction left unmatched. The germline V gene has CDR1 DFQATT and CDR2 SNEGSKA (reference sequence). This CDR3 contains 19 residues. The CDR3 coding sequence is TGCAGTGCTAGAGATTCCGGGACTAGCGGGGCGGAGCTTGGGAATGAGCAGTTCTTC. This gives the protein CSARDSGTSGAELGNEQFF.

The chain couples TRBV7-9 to TRBJ2-3; 10 bases agree with TRBD2. With V trimmed by 3 bases and J by 6 bases, 6 bases remained unmatched. This CDR3 spans 15 amino acids. Germline V gene lookup returns CDR1 SEHNR and CDR2 FQNEAQ (reference sequence). The CDR3 reads CASSLSGGAVDTQYF. CDR3 DNA: TGTGCCAGCAGCTTGAGCGGGGGGGCCGTGGATACGCAGTATTTT.

This clonotype was recorded many times. V gene TRBV3-1 combines with J gene TRBJ2-7; TRBD2 matches 7 bases. J was trimmed by 1 base and V by 0 bases; bases with no gene match: 3. CDR3 length: 15 amino acids. The germline CDR1 and CDR2 sequences are LGHDT and YNNKEL (reference sequence). The CDR3, as DNA: TGTGCCAGCAGCCAAGAGTGGGGGGGATCCTACGAGCAGTACTTC. Translation: CASSQEWGGSYEQYF.